This T cell receptor (beta chain) was retrieved from a study of blood T cells in healthy people across ages. Next came a second PCR, run for about 6 to 12 cycles, which used a sample-barcoded 5' primer along with a J-beta primer mix. Tagging of each cDNA molecule was performed by a template-switch adaptor with 12 random nucleotides. Each CDR3 protein gets one entry after TCRdb re-called the 5' RACE reads with MiXCR. The sample has 550,000 to 650,000 distinct CDR3 sequences, roughly 30% seen once. In regard to this clonotype: What it binds is not known.

Trimming took off 0 bases at V and 4 bases at J, with 16 bases between the two ends. This CDR3 is built from 16 residues. The V gene's germline CDR1 is SGHRS and CDR2 YFSETQ. Study-wide results and caveats: Unsorted PBMC material precluded a definitive naive versus antigen-experienced comparison.

The sample comprised blood. The sequence was obtained from a woman aged 80 or older in good health. The V call is TRBV5-1, the J call TRBJ1-2; no clear D gene. The CDR3 sequence: CASSLEGYASIYGYTF. CDR3 in DNA: TGCGCCAGCAGCTTGGAAGGGTATGCGTCTATCTATGGCTACACCTTC.